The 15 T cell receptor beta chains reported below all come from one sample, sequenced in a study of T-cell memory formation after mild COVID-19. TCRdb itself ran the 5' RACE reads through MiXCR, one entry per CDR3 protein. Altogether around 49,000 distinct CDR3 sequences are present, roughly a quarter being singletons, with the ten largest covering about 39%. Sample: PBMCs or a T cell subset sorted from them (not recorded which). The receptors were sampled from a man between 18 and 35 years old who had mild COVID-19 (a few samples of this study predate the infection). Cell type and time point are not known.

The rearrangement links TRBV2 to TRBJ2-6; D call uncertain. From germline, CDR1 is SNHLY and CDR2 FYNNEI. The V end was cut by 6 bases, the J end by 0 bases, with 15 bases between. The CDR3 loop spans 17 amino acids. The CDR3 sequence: CASRSGRQSSGANVLTF. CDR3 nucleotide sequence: TGTGCCAGCAGATCAGGACGGCAAAGCTCTGGGGCCAACGTCCTGACTTTC.

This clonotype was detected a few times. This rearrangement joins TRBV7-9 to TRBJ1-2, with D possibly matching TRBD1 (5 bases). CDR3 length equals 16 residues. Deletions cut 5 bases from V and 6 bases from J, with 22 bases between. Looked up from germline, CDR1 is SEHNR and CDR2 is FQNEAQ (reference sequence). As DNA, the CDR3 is TGTGCCAGCAGCCTAGGTCGTCGGCAGGGCGGGCATGGCTACACCTTC. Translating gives CASSLGRRQGGHGYTF.

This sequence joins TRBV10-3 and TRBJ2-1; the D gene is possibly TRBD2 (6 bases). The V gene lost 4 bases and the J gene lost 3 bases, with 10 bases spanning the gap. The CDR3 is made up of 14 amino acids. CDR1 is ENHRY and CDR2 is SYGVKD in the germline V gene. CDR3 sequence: CAISAEGFYNEQFF. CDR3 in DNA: TGTGCCATCAGTGCGGAGGGATTCTACAATGAGCAGTTCTTC.

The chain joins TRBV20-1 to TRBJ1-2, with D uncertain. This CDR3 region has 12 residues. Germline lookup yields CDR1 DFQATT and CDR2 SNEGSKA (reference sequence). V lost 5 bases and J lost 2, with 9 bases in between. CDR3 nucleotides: TGCAGTGCTTTTGGGGAGAACTATGGCTACACCTTC. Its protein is CSAFGENYGYTF.

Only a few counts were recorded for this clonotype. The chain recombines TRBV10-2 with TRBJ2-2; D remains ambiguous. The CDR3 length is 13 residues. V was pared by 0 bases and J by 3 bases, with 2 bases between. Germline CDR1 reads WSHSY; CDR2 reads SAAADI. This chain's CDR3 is CASSESDTGELFF. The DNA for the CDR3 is TGCGCCAGCAGTGAGTCGGACACCGGGGAGCTGTTTTTT.

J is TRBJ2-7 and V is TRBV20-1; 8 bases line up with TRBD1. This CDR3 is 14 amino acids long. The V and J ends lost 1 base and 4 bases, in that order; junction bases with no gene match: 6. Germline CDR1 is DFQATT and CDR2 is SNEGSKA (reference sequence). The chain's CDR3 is CSARGWGQEYEQYV. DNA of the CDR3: TGCAGTGCTAGAGGTTGGGGACAGGAGTACGAGCAGTACGTC.

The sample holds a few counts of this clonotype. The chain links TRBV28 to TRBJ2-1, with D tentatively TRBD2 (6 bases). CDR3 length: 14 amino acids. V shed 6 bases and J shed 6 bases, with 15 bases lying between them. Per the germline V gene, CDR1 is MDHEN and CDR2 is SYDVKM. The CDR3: CASSPGLGGNEQFF. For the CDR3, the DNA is TGTGCCAGCAGCCCTGGACTGGGGGGCAATGAGCAGTTCTTC.

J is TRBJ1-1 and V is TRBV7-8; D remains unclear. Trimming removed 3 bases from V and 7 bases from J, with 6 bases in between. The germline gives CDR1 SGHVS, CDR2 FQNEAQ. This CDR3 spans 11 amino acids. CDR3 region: CASSFGDEAFF. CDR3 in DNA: TGTGCCAGCAGCTTCGGGGATGAAGCTTTCTTT.

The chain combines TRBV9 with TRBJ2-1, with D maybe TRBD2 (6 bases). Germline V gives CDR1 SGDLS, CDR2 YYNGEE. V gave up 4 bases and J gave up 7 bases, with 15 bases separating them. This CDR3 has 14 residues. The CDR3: CASSPYSGDNEQFF. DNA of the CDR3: TGTGCCAGCAGCCCCTATTCGGGGGATAATGAGCAGTTCTTC.

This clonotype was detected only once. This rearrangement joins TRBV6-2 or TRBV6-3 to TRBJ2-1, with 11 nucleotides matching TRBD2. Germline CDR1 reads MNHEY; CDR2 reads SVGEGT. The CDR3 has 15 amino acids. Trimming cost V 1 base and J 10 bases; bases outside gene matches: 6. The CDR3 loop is CASSYLGSGGAEQFF. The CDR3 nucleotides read TGTGCCAGCAGTTACTTGGGTAGCGGGGGGGCCGAGCAGTTCTTC.

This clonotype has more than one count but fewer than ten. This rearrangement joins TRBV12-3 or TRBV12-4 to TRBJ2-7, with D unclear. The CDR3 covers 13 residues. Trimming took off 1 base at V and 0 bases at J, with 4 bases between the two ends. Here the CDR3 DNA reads TGTGCCAGCAGTTTAGACAGCTCCTACGAGCAGTACTTC. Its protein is CASSLDSSYEQYF.

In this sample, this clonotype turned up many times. For the CDR3, the DNA is TGTGCCAGCAGCTTGGGGGAGCAGTACTTC. This encodes CASSLGEQYF. V gene TRBV11-2 combines with J gene TRBJ2-7; D unresolved. Germline-derived CDR1 and CDR2 are SGHAT and FQNNGV. Trimming cost V 3 bases and J 7 bases, with 4 bases left between them. The CDR3 length is 10 residues.

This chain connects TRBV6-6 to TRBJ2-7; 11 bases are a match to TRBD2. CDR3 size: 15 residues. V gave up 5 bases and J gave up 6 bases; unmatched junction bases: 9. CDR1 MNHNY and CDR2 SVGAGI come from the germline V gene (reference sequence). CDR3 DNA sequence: TGTGCCAGCAGTATAACTAGCGGGGGCCGGGTCGAGCAGTACTTC. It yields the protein CASSITSGGRVEQYF.

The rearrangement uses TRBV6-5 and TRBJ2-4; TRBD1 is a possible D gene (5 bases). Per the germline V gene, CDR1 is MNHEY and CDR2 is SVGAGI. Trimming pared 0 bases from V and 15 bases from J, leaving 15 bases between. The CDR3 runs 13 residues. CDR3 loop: CASSYSGREVLYF. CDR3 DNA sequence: TGTGCCAGCAGTTACTCGGGCAGGGAAGTTTTGTACTTC.

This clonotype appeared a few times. The CDR3 region is CASSPVRAYEQYF. The CDR3 DNA follows: TGTGCCAGCAGCCCGGTCAGGGCCTACGAGCAGTACTTC. This rearrangement joins TRBV7-9 to TRBJ2-7; D possibly corresponds to TRBD1 (5 bases). The CDR3 loop spans 13 amino acids. Trimming took off 5 bases at V and 2 bases at J, with 10 bases between the two ends. Per the germline V gene, CDR1 is SEHNR and CDR2 is FQNEAQ (reference sequence).